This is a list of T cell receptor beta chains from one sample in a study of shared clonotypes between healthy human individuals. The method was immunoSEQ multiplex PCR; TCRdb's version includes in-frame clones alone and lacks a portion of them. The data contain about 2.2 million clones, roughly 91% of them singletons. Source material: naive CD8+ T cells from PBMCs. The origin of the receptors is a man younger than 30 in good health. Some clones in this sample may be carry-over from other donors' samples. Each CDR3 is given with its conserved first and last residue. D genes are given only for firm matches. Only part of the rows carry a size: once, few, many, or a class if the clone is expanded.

cdr3_aa: CASSFSRATEQYF
cdr3_nt: TGTGCCAGCAGTTTTAGCAGGGCAACCGAGCAGTACTTC
clone_size: NA
d_call: NA
j_call: TRBJ2-7
v_call: TRBV27

cdr3_aa: CASSLAGGLGAYEQYF
cdr3_nt: TGTGCCAGCAGCTTAGCTGGGGGTCTAGGGGCCTACGAGCAGTACTTC
clone_size: NA
d_call: NA
j_call: TRBJ2-7
v_call: TRBV7-6

cdr3_aa: CASRPDRGQPQHF
cdr3_nt: TGTGCCAGCAGACCAGACAGGGGGCAGCCCCAGCATTTT
clone_size: NA
d_call: TRBD1
j_call: TRBJ1-5
v_call: TRBV28

cdr3_aa: CASSENLAASTGELFF
cdr3_nt: TGTGCCAGCAGTGAAAATCTAGCGGCGTCGACCGGGGAGCTGTTTTTT
clone_size: NA
d_call: TRBD2
j_call: TRBJ2-2
v_call: TRBV6-4

cdr3_aa: CASGPEGQNYEQYF
cdr3_nt: TGCGCCAGCGGTCCCGAGGGACAGAACTACGAGCAGTACTTC
clone_size: once
d_call: TRBD1
j_call: TRBJ2-7
v_call: TRBV5-1

cdr3_aa: CAWSGGRGYTF
cdr3_nt: TGTGCCTGGAGCGGCGGGCGCGGCTACACCTTC
clone_size: NA
d_call: NA
j_call: TRBJ1-2
v_call: TRBV30

cdr3_aa: CASSQERGLFTDTQYF
cdr3_nt: TGCGCCAGCAGCCAAGAACGGGGACTCTTCACAGATACGCAGTATTTT
clone_size: NA
d_call: NA
j_call: TRBJ2-3
v_call: TRBV4-3

cdr3_aa: CASSSRLAGKYNEQFF
cdr3_nt: TGTGCCAGCAGCTCCCGACTAGCGGGGAAGTACAATGAGCAGTTCTTC
clone_size: NA
d_call: TRBD2
j_call: TRBJ2-1
v_call: TRBV7-6

cdr3_aa: CASSVADGRDYYNEQFF
cdr3_nt: TGTGCCAGCAGCGTAGCTGACGGACGGGACTACTACAATGAGCAGTTCTTC
clone_size: NA
d_call: TRBD2
j_call: TRBJ2-1
v_call: TRBV9

cdr3_aa: CASGELLLGNTGELFF
cdr3_nt: TGTGCCAGCGGGGAACTACTTTTGGGGAACACCGGGGAGCTGTTTTTT
clone_size: once
d_call: NA
j_call: TRBJ2-2
v_call: TRBV27

cdr3_aa: CASSQGPLSYNEQFF
cdr3_nt: TGTGCCAGCAGCCAGGGTCCATTGTCCTACAATGAGCAGTTCTTC
clone_size: NA
d_call: NA
j_call: TRBJ2-1
v_call: TRBV14

cdr3_aa: CASRGTSGGPAQETQYF
cdr3_nt: TGTGCCAGCAGGGGGACTAGCGGCGGCCCGGCCCAAGAGACCCAGTACTTC
clone_size: NA
d_call: TRBD2
j_call: TRBJ2-5
v_call: TRBV28

cdr3_aa: CASSPVPENYGYTF
cdr3_nt: TGTGCCAGCAGTCCAGTTCCAGAGAACTATGGCTACACCTTC
clone_size: few
d_call: NA
j_call: TRBJ1-2
v_call: TRBV7-8

cdr3_aa: CAISEPGLAGGVGELFF
cdr3_nt: TGTGCCATCAGTGAGCCCGGACTAGCGGGAGGGGTCGGGGAGCTGTTTTTT
clone_size: NA
d_call: TRBD2
j_call: TRBJ2-2
v_call: TRBV10-3

cdr3_aa: CSVYRDRSYGYTF
cdr3_nt: TGCAGCGTGTACCGGGACAGATCCTATGGCTACACCTTC
clone_size: once
d_call: TRBD1
j_call: TRBJ1-2
v_call: TRBV29-1

cdr3_aa: CAISESGGGPHIQYF
cdr3_nt: TGTGCCATCAGTGAGTCGGGGGGAGGGCCACACATTCAGTACTTC
clone_size: NA
d_call: TRBD2
j_call: TRBJ2-4
v_call: TRBV10-3

cdr3_aa: CSVMGGKVSGELFF
cdr3_nt: TGCAGCGTTATGGGCGGGAAGGTTTCCGGGGAGCTGTTTTTT
clone_size: NA
d_call: NA
j_call: TRBJ2-2
v_call: TRBV29-1

cdr3_aa: CASRPAGIIEAYQETQYF
cdr3_nt: TGTGCCAGCAGGCCTGCGGGGATTATAGAAGCGTACCAAGAGACCCAGTACTTC
clone_size: NA
d_call: NA
j_call: TRBJ2-5
v_call: TRBV28

cdr3_aa: CASRVGDAANEKLFF
cdr3_nt: TGTGCCAGCAGGGTCGGGGACGCGGCTAATGAAAAACTGTTTTTT
clone_size: NA
d_call: NA
j_call: TRBJ1-4
v_call: TRBV5-5

cdr3_aa: CASRVGALGTEAFF
cdr3_nt: TGTGCCAGCAGGGTGGGGGCTCTGGGCACTGAAGCTTTCTTT
clone_size: NA
d_call: NA
j_call: TRBJ1-1
v_call: TRBV27